This TCR beta chain was retrieved from a study of cytomegalovirus exposure and HLA in healthy donors. Looking at the study overall: Earlier findings included 117 million unique TCR beta sequences obtained from some 180 million T cells.

J lost 3 bases, V lost 4 bases, and 12 bases had no gene match. The germline V gene has CDR1 SGDLS and CDR2 YYNGEE. The CDR3 runs 16 residues. PCR involved 60 Vbeta and 13 Jbeta primers. Assay used: immunoSEQ multiplex PCR; TCRdb lists only in-frame clones, some missing. This sample yields about 42,000 clones, of which 50% to 55% are seen a single time; 9% to 13% belongs to the top ten. This clonotype was obtained from a human donor in good health. The J gene is TRBJ2-7, the V gene TRBV9; 8 bases fit TRBD2. Specimen: PBMCs. For the CDR3, the DNA is TGTGCCAGCAGCCCGGCCCTTGGAGCGGGGGACTACGAGCAGTACTTC. This translates into CASSPALGAGDYEQYF.